These T cell receptor beta chains were read from a single sample in a study of cytomegalovirus exposure and HLA in healthy donors. The data were produced by immunoSEQ multiplex PCR, yet TCRdb's version contains in-frame clones alone and is incomplete. This sample carries roughly 150,000 clones, about 85% of them seen once, and the ten largest clones take approximately 2.5%. Sample: PBMCs. Receptors originate from a man younger than 45 in good health and CMV-seropositive. CDR3s include the opening cysteine and the closing phenylalanine or tryptophan. A D gene is named only where the DNA matches it firmly. The size of a clone is reported for some rows only, either as once, few or many, or as a class for expanded clones.

clone_size	v_call	j_call	d_call	cdr3_aa	cdr3_nt
.	TRBV19	TRBJ2-1	TRBD2	CASSSQGTSGSNEQFF	TGTGCCAGTAGTTCTCAGGGGACTAGCGGGTCAAATGAGCAGTTCTTC
once	TRBV4-1	TRBJ1-2	.	CASSQDSTANYGYTF	TGCGCCAGCAGCCAAGATTCGACAGCTAACTATGGCTACACCTTC
once	TRBV4-1	TRBJ2-1	.	CASSQSRGGQEGGEQFF	TGCGCCAGCAGCCAATCCCGAGGAGGACAGGAGGGAGGTGAGCAGTTCTTC
few	TRBV6-5	TRBJ1-4	TRBD1	CASREQGALGWELFF	TGTGCCAGCAGAGAACAGGGGGCATTAGGGTGGGAACTGTTTTTT
.	TRBV4-3	TRBJ2-3	.	CASSQGTATDTQYF	TGCGCCAGCAGCCAAGGAACAGCCACAGATACGCAGTATTTT
.	TRBV18	TRBJ1-1	.	CASSPDNMNTEAFF	TGTGCCAGCTCACCGGACAACATGAACACTGAAGCTTTCTTT
.	TRBV7-9	TRBJ1-3	.	CASSLGTGPSTIYF	TGTGCCAGCAGCTTGGGTACAGGGCCTTCTACCATATATTTT
.	TRBV19	TRBJ2-7	TRBD2	CASSIAGPGLAGGPFNEQYF	TGTGCCAGTAGTATAGCAGGACCGGGACTAGCGGGGGGACCTTTCAACGAGCAGTACTTC
.	TRBV7-9	TRBJ1-1	.	CASSLGEGWTEAFF	TGTGCCAGCAGCTTAGGAGAGGGATGGACTGAAGCTTTCTTT
.	TRBV7-2	TRBJ2-1	TRBD2	CASSFGLAINEQFF	TGTGCCAGCAGCTTCGGACTAGCTATTAATGAGCAGTTCTTC
.	TRBV30	TRBJ2-7	TRBD2	CACHSGSSGDEQYF	TGTGCCTGTCATAGCGGGAGCTCGGGGGACGAGCAGTACTTC
.	TRBV5-4	TRBJ2-5	TRBD2	CASSLVAGGGETQYF	TGTGCCAGCAGCCTGGTAGCGGGAGGTGGGGAGACCCAGTACTTC
.	TRBV5-1	TRBJ2-1	.	CASSSQGGGYSPEQFF	TGCGCCAGCAGCTCCCAAGGGGGGGGTTACAGCCCAGAGCAGTTCTTC
.	TRBV15	TRBJ2-7	.	CATSRPGVGPYEQYF	TGTGCCACCAGCAGACCGGGGGTTGGACCCTACGAGCAGTACTTC
.	TRBV4-3	TRBJ2-5	TRBD2	CASSQLGLGQETQYF	TGCGCCAGCAGCCAACTGGGACTAGGCCAAGAGACCCAGTACTTC
.	TRBV5-4	TRBJ1-2	TRBD1	CASSLKGQGASLNYGYTF	TGTGCCAGCAGCCTTAAGGGACAGGGGGCTAGTCTTAACTATGGCTACACCTTC
.	TRBV6-5	TRBJ2-2	TRBD1	CASGQGAANTGELFF	TGTGCCAGCGGCCAGGGGGCGGCGAACACCGGGGAGCTGTTTTTT
.	TRBV30	TRBJ1-6	TRBD1	CAWSPRGHNSPLHF	TGTGCCTGGAGCCCCAGGGGGCACAATTCACCCCTCCACTTT
.	TRBV11-3	TRBJ2-1	TRBD2	CASSPRTSATYNEQFF	TGTGCCAGCAGCCCCCGGACTAGCGCGACCTACAATGAGCAGTTCTTC
.	TRBV6-5	TRBJ2-7	.	CASSYSTSQSHEQYF	TGTGCCAGCAGTTACTCGACATCCCAAAGCCACGAGCAGTACTTC
.	TRBV11-2	TRBJ1-6	.	CASSLDRLKNSPLHF	TGTGCCAGCAGCTTAGATAGACTGAAGAATTCACCCCTCCACTTT
.	TRBV18	TRBJ1-1	.	CASSQGTEAFF	TGTGCCAGCTCGCAGGGGACTGAAGCTTTCTTT
.	TRBV7-2	TRBJ2-1	TRBD2	CASSHSTGGYNEQFF	TGTGCCAGCAGCCATTCAACGGGAGGATACAATGAGCAGTTCTTC
.	TRBV18	TRBJ2-6	.	CASSLQGGSSGANVLTF	TGTGCCAGCTCTCTCCAGGGTGGGTCCTCTGGGGCCAACGTCCTGACTTTC
once	TRBV7-2	TRBJ1-2	TRBD1	CASSLDPGQADGYTF	TGTGCCAGCAGCTTAGACCCTGGACAGGCCGATGGCTACACCTTC
.	TRBV30	TRBJ2-3	.	CAWTPGSGGDTQYF	TGTGCCTGGACCCCGGGGAGCGGTGGGGATACGCAGTATTTT
few	TRBV10-2	TRBJ1-1	TRBD1	CASQGAAIEAFF	TGCGCCAGCCAGGGGGCCGCTATTGAAGCTTTCTTT
.	TRBV12-5	TRBJ1-2	TRBD1	CASGMDRDGYTF	TGTGCTAGTGGAATGGACAGGGACGGCTACACCTTC
.	TRBV7-7	TRBJ2-2	TRBD2	CASSLNLAGGDTGELFF	TGTGCTAGCAGCTTAAACCTAGCGGGAGGGGACACCGGGGAGCTGTTTTTT
.	TRBV5-5	TRBJ1-3	.	CASSLRVGNTIYF	TGTGCCAGCAGCTTGAGAGTCGGAAACACCATATATTTT
many	TRBV6-1	TRBJ1-1	.	CASSPIQGPEAFF	TGTGCCAGCAGTCCGATTCAGGGCCCTGAAGCTTTCTTT
.	TRBV12-5	TRBJ2-5	TRBD2	CASGKGLAGQETQYF	TGTGCTAGTGGTAAGGGACTAGCGGGCCAAGAGACCCAGTACTTC
.	TRBV5-1	TRBJ2-1	.	CASSPTLRTYNEQFF	TGCGCCAGCAGCCCCACTCTGCGGACTTACAATGAGCAGTTCTTC